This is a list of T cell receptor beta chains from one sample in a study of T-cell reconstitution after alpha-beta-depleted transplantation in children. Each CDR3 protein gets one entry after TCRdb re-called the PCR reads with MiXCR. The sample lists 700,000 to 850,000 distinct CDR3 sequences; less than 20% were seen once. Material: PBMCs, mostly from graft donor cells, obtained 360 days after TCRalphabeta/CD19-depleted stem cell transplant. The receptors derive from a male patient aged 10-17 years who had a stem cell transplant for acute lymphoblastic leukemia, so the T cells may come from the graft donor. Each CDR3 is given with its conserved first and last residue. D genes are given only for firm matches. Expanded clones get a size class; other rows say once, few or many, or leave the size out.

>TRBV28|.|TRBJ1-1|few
TGTGCCAGCAGTCCAGGATACTTGACCAAAGCTTTCTTT
CASSPGYLTKAFF
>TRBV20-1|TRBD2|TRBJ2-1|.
TGCAGTGCTAGAGGGACTAGCGGGAGTGGCAATGAGCAGTTCTTC
CSARGTSGSGNEQFF
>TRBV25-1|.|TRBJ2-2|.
TGTGCCAGCAGTCCAGCCATTCCCGGTGTAGGAACCGGGGAGCTGTTTTTT
CASSPAIPGVGTGELFF
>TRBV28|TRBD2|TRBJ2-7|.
TGTGCCAGCAGCCGGGGGGGTATCTCCTACGAGCAGTACTTC
CASSRGGISYEQYF
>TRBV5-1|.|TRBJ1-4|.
TGCGCCAGCAGCCCTTATATCTCGGACGGATTAAATGAAAAACTGTTTTTT
CASSPYISDGLNEKLFF
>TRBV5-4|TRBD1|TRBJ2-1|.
TGTGCCGGCAGGACAGGGATGGATTCGGTTAATGAGCAGTCCTTC
CAGRTGMDSVNEQSF
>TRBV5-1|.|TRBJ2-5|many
TGCGCCAGCAGCTCCCAAGAGACCCAGTACTTC
CASSSQETQYF
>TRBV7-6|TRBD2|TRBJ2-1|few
TGTGCCAGCAGCTTATTAGCGGGAGAGACAAGAGAAGGCGACGATGAGCAGTTCTTC
CASSLLAGETREGDDEQFF
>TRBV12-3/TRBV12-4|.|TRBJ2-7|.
TGTGCCAGCAGTCCTACATACAGGGCGTACGAGCAGTACTTC
CASSPTYRAYEQYF
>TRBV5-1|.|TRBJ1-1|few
TGCGCCAGCAGCTTACGGCAGGGCATCGATGAAGCTTTCTTT
CASSLRQGIDEAFF
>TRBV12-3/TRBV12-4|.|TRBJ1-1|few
TGTGCCAGCAGTTTACGGGTGTTGGGCACTGAAGCTTTCTTT
CASSLRVLGTEAFF
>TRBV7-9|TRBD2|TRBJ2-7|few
TGTGCCAGCAGCGACTCTCCCGGGACTAGTAGGCCCTACGAGCAGTACTTC
CASSDSPGTSRPYEQYF
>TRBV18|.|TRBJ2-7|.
TGTGCCAGCTCGCGGACACACTCCTACGAGCAGTACTTC
CASSRTHSYEQYF
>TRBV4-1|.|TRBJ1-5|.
TGCGCCAGCAGCCAACAAATACCAGGGATTAGCAATCAGCCCCAGCATTTT
CASSQQIPGISNQPQHF
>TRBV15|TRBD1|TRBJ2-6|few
TGTGCCACCAGCAGCCGGGACAGATTTTTCTCTGGGGCCAACGTCCTGACTTTC
CATSSRDRFFSGANVLTF
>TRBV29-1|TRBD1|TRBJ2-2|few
TGCAGCGTTGAACTGGACAGGGCCGCGAACACCGGGGAGCTGTTTTTT
CSVELDRAANTGELFF
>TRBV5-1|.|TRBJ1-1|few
TGCGCCAGCAGCTTGGCACAGCACCGGAACACTGAAGCTTTCTTT
CASSLAQHRNTEAFF
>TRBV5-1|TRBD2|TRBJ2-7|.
TGCGCCAGCAGCTTTTTTAGCGGGAGGGGCGACGAGCAGTACTTC
CASSFFSGRGDEQYF
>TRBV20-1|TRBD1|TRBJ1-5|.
TGCAGTGCCTGGGACAGTGCTCAGCCCCAGCATTTT
CSAWDSAQPQHF
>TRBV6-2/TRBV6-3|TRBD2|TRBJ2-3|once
TGTGCCAGCAGACCGACTAGCGTCGCACGCCAGAGTGGGAGGACGCAGTATTTT
CASRPTSVARQSGRTQYF
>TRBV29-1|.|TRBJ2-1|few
TGCAGCGTTGGTGGGGGTACCCACCTAGGGACCTACAATGAGCAGTTCTTC
CSVGGGTHLGTYNEQFF
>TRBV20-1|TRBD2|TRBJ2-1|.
TGCAGTGCTACCCCGGGACTAGCGGGAGGCGAGCAGTTCTTC
CSATPGLAGGEQFF
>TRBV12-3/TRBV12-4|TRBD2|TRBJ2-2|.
TGTGCCAGCAGTTTGCGCCTAGCGGGAGGGTCGAACACCGGGGAGCTGTTTTTT
CASSLRLAGGSNTGELFF